The 2 T cell receptor beta chains below come from one sample, sequenced in a study of regulatory T cells in long-lasting Graves disease. Arm-PCR of CDR3 regions and iRepertoire HTBI primers were used to build TCR beta libraries. A single record per CDR3 protein comes from TCRdb applying MiXCR to the multiplex PCR reads. Of around 450,000 distinct CDR3 sequences in the sample, just under 15% were seen once. This sample's time point: newly diagnosed GD, antithyroid drugs for less than 3 months. The TCR library used RNA extracted from PBMCs. These data also formed part of another study, on T cells in Graves' hyperthyroidism and ophthalmopathy.

The input for sequencing was peripheral blood mononuclear cells (PBMCs), taken at new diagnosis, from a patient treated with antithyroid drugs. Source of these receptors: a woman aged 25 to 39 with Graves disease.

This clonotype was counted between two and nine times. The V gene is TRBV20-1, the J gene TRBJ1-1; possibly TRBD1 for D (5 bases). V dropped 6 bases and J dropped 11 bases, with 16 bases sitting between them. The CDR3 contains 11 residues. Germline CDR1 DFQATT, CDR2 SNEGSKA (reference sequence). CDR3 residues: CSARDPPVAFF. For the CDR3, the DNA is TGCAGTGCCCGGGACCCCCCAGTGGCTTTCTTT.

This clonotype has more than one count but fewer than ten. The chain joins TRBV11-2 to TRBJ1-4; 11 nucleotides agree with TRBD1. The CDR3 sequence is 17 residues long. Per germline, CDR1 SGHAT and CDR2 FQNNGV. J was trimmed by 11 bases and V by 5 bases; bases with no gene match: 16. The CDR3: CASSPNSWTGGAYKLFF. CDR3 DNA: TGTGCCAGCAGCCCCAACTCCTGGACAGGGGGCGCGTATAAACTGTTTTTT.